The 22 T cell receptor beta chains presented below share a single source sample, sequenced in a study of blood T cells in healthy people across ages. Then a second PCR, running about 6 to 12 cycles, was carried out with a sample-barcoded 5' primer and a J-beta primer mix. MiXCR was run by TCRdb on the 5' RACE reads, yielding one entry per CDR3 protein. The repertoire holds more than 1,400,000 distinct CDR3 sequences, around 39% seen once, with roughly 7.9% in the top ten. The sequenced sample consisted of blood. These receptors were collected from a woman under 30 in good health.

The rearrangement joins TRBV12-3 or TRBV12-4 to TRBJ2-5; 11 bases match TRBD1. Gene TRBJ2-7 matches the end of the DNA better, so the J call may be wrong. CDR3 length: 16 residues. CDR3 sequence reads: CASSPNLGQGDNEQYF. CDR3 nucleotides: TGTGCCAGCAGCCCCAACTTGGGACAGGGGGACAACGAGCAGTACTTC.

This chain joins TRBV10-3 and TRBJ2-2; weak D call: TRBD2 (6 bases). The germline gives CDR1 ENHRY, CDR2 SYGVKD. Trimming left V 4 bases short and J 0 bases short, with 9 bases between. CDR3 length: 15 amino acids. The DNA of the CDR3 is TGTGCCATCAGTGGTACTAGCCCGAACACCGGGGAGCTGTTTTTT. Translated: CAISGTSPNTGELFF.

CDR3 sequence: CSARVPRPSGGGEQFF. The CDR3 DNA reads TGCAGTGCTAGAGTTCCCAGGCCTAGCGGGGGAGGTGAGCAGTTCTTC. This chain links TRBV20-1 with TRBJ2-1, with 10 bases aligning to TRBD2. From germline, CDR1 is DFQATT and CDR2 SNEGSKA (reference sequence). This CDR3 has 16 residues. V trimming: 1 base; J trimming: 9 bases; junction bases outside the gene matches: 12.

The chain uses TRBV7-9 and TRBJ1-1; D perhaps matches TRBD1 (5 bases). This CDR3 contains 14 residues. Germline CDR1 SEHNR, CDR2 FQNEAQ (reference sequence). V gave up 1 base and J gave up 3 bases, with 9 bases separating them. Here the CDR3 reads CASSLDPGDTEAFF. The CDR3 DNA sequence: TGTGCCAGCAGCTTAGATCCGGGGGACACTGAAGCTTTCTTT. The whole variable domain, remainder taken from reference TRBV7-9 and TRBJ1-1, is DTGVSQNPRHKITKRGQNVTFRCDPISEHNRLYWYRQTLGQGPEFLTYFQNEAQLEKSRLLSDRFSAERPKGSFSTLEIQRTEQGDSAMYLCASSLDPGDTEAFFGQGTRLTVV.

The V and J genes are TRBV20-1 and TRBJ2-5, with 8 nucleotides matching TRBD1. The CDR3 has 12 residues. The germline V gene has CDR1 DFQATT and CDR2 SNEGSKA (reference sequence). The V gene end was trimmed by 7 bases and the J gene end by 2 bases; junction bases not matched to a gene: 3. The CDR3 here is CSEQGVQETQYF. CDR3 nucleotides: TGCAGTGAACAGGGGGTTCAAGAGACCCAGTACTTC.

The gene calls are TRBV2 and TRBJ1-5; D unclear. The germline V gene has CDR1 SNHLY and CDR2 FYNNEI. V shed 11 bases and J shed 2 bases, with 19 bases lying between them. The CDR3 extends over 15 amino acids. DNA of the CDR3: TGTGCCTCTTTGCGGACCCCAGGTGGCAATCAGCCCCAGCATTTT. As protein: CASLRTPGGNQPQHF.

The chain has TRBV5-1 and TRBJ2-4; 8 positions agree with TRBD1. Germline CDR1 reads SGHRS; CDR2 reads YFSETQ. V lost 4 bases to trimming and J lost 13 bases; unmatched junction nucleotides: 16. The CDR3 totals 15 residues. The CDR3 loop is CASSIPVTGAEEQYF. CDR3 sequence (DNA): TGCGCCAGCAGCATCCCTGTGACAGGGGCAGAGGAGCAGTACTTC.

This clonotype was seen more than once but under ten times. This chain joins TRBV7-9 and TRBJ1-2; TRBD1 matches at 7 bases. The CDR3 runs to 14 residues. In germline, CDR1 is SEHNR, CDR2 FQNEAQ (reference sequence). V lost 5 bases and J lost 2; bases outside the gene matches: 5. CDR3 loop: CASSVEDRNYGYTF. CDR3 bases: TGTGCCAGCAGCGTAGAGGACAGGAACTATGGCTACACCTTC.

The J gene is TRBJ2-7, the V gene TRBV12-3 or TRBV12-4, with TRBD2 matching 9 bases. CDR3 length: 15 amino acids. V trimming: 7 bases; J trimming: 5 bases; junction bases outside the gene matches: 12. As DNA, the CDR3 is TGTGCCAGCACCCAAAGGGGACTAGCAGGCGACGAGCAGTACTTC. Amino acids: CASTQRGLAGDEQYF.

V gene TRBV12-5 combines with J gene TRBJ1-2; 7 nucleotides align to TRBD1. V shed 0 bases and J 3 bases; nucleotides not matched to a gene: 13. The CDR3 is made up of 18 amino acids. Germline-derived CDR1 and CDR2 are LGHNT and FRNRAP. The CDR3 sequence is CASGLVNYPGQTHYGYTF. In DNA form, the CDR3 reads TGTGCTAGTGGTTTGGTAAACTATCCGGGACAGACGCACTATGGCTACACCTTC.

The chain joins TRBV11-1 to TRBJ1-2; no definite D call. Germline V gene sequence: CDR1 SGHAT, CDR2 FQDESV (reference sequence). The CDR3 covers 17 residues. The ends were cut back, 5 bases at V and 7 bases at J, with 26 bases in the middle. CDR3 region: CASSGLGSPRHDGGYTF. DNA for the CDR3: TGTGCCAGCAGCGGTCTGGGCAGCCCTCGCCACGATGGTGGCTACACCTTC.

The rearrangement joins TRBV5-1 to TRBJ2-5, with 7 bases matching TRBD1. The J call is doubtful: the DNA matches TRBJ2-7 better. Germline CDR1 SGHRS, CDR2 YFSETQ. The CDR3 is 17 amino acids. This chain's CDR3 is CASSLFFYPTGAYEQYF. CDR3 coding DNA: TGCGCCAGCAGCTTGTTTTTTTACCCAACAGGGGCCTACGAGCAGTACTTC.

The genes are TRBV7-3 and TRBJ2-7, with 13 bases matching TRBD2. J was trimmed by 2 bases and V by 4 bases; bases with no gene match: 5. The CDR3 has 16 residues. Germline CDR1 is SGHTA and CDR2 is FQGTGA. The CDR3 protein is CASSSTSGGATYEQYF. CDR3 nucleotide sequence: TGTGCCAGCAGCTCCACTAGCGGGGGGGCTACCTACGAGCAGTACTTC. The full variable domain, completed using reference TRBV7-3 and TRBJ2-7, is GAGVSQTPSNKVTEKGKYVELRCDPISGHTALYWYRQSLGQGPEFLIYFQGTGAADDSGLPNDRFFAVRPEGSVSTLKIQRTERGDSAVYLCASSSTSGGATYEQYFGPGTRLTVT.

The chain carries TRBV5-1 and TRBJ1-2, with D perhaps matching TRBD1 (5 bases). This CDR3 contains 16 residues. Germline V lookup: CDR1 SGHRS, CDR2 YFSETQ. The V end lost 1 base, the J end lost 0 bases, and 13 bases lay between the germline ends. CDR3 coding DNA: TGCGCCAGCAGCTTGTCAAGGGGCGAAGCTAACTATGGCTACACCTTC. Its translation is CASSLSRGEANYGYTF.

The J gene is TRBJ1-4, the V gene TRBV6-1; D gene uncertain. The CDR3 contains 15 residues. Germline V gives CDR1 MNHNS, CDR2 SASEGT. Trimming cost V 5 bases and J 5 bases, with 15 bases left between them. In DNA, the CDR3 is TGTGCCAGCAGTCCCCGACAAATTACAAATGAAAAACTGTTTTTT. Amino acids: CASSPRQITNEKLFF.

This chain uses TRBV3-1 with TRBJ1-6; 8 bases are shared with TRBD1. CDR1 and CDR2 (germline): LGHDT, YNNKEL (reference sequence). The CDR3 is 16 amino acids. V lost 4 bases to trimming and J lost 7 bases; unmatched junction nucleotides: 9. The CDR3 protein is CASSPRRDRGNSPLHF. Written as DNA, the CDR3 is TGTGCCAGCAGCCCACGACGAGACAGGGGAAATTCACCCCTCCACTTT.

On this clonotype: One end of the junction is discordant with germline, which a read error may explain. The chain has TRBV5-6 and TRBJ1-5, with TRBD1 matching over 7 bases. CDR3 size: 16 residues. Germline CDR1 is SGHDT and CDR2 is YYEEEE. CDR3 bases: TGCGCCAGCAGCCTCGGAAGGGGGCCGAGCGTTCAGCCCCAGCATTTT. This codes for CASSLGRGPSVQPQHF.

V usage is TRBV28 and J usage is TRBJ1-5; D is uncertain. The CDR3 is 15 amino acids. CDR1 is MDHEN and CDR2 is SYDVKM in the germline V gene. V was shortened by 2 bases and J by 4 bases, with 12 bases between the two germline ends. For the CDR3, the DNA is TGTGCCAGCAGTTTACCCGTGGGCCTTAATCAGCCCCAGCATTTT. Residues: CASSLPVGLNQPQHF.

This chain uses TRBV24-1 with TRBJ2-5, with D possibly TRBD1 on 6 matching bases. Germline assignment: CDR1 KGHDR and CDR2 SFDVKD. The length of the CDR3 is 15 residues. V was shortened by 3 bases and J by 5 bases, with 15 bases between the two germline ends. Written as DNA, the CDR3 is TGTGCCACCAGTGATAGCAGGGGTTTTCGGGAGACCCAGTACTTC. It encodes CATSDSRGFRETQYF.

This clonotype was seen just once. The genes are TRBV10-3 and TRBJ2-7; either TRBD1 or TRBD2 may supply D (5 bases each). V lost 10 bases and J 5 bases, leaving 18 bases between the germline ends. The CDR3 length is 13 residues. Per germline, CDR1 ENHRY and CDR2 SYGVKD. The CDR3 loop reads CASRKVGVHEQYF. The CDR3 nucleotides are TGTGCCAGCCGTAAAGTGGGGGTCCACGAGCAGTACTTC.

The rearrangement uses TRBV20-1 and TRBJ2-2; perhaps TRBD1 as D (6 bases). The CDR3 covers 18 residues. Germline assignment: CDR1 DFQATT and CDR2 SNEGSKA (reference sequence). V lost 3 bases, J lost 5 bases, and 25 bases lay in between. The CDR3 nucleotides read TGCAGTGCTAGGATTAGTACCTCCAGGGGCCCCCGGACCGGGGAGCTGTTTTTT. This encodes CSARISTSRGPRTGELFF.

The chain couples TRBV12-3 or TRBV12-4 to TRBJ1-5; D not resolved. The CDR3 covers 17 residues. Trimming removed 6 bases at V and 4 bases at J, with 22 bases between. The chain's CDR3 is CASSGFGVPRENQPQHF. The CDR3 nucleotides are TGTGCCAGCAGCGGATTCGGGGTGCCCCGTGAAAATCAGCCCCAGCATTTT.